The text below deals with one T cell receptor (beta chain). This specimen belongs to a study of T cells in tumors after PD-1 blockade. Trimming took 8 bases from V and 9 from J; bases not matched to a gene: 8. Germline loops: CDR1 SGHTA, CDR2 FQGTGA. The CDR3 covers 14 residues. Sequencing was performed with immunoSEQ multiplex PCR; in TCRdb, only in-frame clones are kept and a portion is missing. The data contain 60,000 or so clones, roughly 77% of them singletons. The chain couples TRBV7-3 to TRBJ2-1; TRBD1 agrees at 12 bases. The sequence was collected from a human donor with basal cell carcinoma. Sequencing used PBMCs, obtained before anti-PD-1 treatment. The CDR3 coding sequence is TGTGCCAGCTCCGGGACAGGGGGCCAGGGTGAGCAGTTCTTC. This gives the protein CASSGTGGQGEQFF. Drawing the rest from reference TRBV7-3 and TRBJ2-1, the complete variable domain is GAGVSQTPSNKVTEKGKYVELRCDPISGHTALYWYRQSLGQGPEFLIYFQGTGAADDSGLPNDRFFAVRPEGSVSTLKIQRTERGDSAVYLCASSGTGGQGEQFFGPGTRLTVL.